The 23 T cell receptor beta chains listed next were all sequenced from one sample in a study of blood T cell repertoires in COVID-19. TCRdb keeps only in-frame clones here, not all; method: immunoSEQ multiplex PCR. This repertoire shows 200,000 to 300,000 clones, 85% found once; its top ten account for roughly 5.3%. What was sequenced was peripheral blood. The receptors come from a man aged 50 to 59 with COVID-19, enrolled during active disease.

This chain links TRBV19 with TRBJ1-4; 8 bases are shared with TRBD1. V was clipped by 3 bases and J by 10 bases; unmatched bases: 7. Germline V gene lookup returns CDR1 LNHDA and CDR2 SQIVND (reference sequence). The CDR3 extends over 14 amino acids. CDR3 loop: CASSIHDRGGKLFF. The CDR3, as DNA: TGTGCCAGTAGTATCCATGACAGGGGCGGAAAACTGTTTTTT.

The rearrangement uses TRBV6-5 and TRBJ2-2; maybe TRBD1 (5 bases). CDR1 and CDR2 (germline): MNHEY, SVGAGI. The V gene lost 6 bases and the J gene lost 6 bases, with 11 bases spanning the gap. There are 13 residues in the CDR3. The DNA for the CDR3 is TGTGCCAGCAGGAGTAGGGGATCCGGGGAGCTGTTTTTT. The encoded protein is CASRSRGSGELFF.

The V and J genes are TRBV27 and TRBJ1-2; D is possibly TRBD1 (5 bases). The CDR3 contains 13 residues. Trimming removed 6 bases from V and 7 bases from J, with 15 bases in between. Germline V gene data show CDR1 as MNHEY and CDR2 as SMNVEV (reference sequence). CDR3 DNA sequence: TGTGCCAGCAGCCTCGGACACCGGAGTGGCTACACCTTC. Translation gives CASSLGHRSGYTF.

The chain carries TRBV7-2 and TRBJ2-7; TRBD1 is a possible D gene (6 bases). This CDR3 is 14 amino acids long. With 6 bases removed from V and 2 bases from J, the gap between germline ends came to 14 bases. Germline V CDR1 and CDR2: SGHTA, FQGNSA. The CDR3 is CASSTGTRPYEQYF. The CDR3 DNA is TGTGCCAGCAGTACCGGGACACGTCCCTACGAGCAGTACTTC. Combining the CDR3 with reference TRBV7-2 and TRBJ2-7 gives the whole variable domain GAGVSQSPSNKVTEKGKDVELRCDPISGHTALYWYRQSLGQGLEFLIYFQGNSAPDKSGLPSDRFSAERTGGSVSTLTIQRTQQEDSAVYLCASSTGTRPYEQYFGPGTRLTVT.

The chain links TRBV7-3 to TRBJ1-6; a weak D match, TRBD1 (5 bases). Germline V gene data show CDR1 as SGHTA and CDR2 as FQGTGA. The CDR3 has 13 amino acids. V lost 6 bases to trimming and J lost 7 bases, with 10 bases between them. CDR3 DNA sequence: TGTGCCAGCAGTCGACAGTTAAATTCACCCCTCCACTTT. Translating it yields CASSRQLNSPLHF.

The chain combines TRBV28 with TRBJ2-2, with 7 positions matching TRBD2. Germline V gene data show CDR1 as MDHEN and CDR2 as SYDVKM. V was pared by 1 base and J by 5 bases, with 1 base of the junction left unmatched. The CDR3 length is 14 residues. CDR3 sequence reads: CASSLYGGTGELFF. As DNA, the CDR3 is TGTGCCAGCAGTTTATACGGGGGGACCGGGGAGCTGTTTTTT.

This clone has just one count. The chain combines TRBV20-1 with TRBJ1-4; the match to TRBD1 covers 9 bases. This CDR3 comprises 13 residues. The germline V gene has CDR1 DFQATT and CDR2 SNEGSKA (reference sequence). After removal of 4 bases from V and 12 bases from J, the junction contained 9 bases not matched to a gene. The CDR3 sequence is CSANDRGEKELFF. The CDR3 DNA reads TGCAGTGCTAATGACAGGGGGGAGAAGGAACTGTTTTTT.

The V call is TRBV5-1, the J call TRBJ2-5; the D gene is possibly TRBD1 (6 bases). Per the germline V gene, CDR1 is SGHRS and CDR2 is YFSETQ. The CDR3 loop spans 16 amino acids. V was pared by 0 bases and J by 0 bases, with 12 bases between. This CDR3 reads CASSLVTGAYQETQYF. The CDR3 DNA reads TGCGCCAGCAGCTTGGTGACAGGAGCGTACCAAGAGACCCAGTACTTC.

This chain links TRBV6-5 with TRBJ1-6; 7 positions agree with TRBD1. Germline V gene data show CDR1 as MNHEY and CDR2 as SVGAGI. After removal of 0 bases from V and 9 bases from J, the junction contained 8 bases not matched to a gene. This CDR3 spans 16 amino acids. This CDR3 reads CASSYSGQGVGSPLHF. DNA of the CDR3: TGTGCCAGCAGTTACTCGGGGCAGGGGGTTGGTTCACCCCTCCACTTT.

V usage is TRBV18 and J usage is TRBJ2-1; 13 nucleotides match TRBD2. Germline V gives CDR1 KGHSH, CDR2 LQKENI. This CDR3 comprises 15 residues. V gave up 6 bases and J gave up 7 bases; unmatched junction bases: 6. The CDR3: CASSLGLAGSNEQFF. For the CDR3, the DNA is TGTGCCAGCTCGCTGGGACTAGCGGGGTCGAATGAGCAGTTCTTC.

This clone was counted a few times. The CDR3 spells CASSVLRGSYNEQFF. DNA for the CDR3: TGTGCCAGCAGCGTACTGAGGGGGTCCTACAATGAGCAGTTCTTC. The chain uses TRBV9 and TRBJ2-1; D is perhaps TRBD1 (6 bases). The V gene lost 1 base and the J gene lost 1 base, with 9 bases spanning the gap. The CDR3 extends over 15 amino acids. Germline CDR1 and CDR2: SGDLS and YYNGEE.

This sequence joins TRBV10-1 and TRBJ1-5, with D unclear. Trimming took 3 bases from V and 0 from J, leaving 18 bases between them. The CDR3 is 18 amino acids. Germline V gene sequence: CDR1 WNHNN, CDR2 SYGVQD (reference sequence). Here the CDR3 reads CASSDPPNFNHSNQPQHF. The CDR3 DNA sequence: TGCGCCAGCAGTGATCCCCCTAATTTTAATCATAGCAATCAGCCCCAGCATTTT.

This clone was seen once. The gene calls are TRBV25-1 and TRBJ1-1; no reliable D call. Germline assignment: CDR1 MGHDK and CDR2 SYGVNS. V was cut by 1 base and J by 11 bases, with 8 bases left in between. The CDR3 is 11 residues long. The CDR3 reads CASSESGRAFF. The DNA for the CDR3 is TGTGCCAGCAGTGAATCAGGCAGGGCTTTCTTT.

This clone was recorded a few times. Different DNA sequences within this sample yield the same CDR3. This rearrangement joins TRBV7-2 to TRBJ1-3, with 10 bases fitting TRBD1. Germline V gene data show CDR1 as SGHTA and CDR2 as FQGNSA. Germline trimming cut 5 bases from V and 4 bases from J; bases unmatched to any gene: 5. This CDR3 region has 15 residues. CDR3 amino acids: CASSPDRGQGNTIYF. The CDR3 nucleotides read TGTGCCAGCAGCCCAGACAGGGGGCAAGGAAACACCATATATTTT.

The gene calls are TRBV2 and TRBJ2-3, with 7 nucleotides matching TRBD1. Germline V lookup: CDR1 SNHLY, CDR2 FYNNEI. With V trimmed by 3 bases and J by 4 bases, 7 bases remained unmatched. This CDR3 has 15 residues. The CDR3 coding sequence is TGTGCCAGCAGTGATTACAGGGGTTCATCAGATACGCAGTATTTT. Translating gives CASSDYRGSSDTQYF.

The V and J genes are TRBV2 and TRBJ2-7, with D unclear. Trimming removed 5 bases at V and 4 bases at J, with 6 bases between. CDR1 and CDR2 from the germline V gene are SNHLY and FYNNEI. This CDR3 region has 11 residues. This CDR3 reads CASSSRYEQYF. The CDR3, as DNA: TGTGCCAGCAGTAGTCGGTACGAGCAGTACTTC.

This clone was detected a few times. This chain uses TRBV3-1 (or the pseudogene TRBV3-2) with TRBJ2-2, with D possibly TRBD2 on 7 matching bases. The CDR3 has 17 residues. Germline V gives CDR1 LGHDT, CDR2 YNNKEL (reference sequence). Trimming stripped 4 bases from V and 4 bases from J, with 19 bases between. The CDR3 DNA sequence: TGTGCCAGCAGCCGGACCTGGGGGGGCGCGGGCACCGGGGAGCTGTTTTTT. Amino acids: CASSRTWGGAGTGELFF.

The CDR3 nucleotides are TGTGCCAGCAGCGGGGGACTAGCGGAGACCTACGAGCAGTACTTC. Protein sequence: CASSGGLAETYEQYF. The chain has TRBV9 and TRBJ2-7; 11 nucleotides match TRBD2. Unmatched junction bases numbered 4, after V lost 3 bases and J lost 2 bases. This CDR3 region has 15 residues. Germline CDR1 is SGDLS and CDR2 is YYNGEE.

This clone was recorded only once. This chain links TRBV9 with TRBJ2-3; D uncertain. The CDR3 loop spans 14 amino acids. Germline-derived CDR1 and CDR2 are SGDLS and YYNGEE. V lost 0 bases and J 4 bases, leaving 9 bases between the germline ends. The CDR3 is CASSVVSRSDTQYF. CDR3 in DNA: TGTGCCAGCAGCGTAGTTTCTAGATCAGATACGCAGTATTTT.

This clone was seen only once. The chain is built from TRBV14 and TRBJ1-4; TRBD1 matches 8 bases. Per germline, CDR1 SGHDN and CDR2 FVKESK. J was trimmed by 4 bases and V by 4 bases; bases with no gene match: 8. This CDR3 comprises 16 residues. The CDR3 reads CASSPLGQANNEKLFF. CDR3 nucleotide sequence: TGTGCCAGCAGCCCGCTGGGACAGGCGAATAATGAAAAACTGTTTTTT.

The CDR3 bases are TGTGCCAGCAGCCAAACAGGGGTGAGCGGCTACACCTTC. Translation gives CASSQTGVSGYTF. The chain employs TRBV5-4 and TRBJ1-2; TRBD1 matches 7 bases. The ends lost 4 bases at V and 8 bases at J; junction bases unmatched: 8. The CDR3 has 13 residues. Germline V gene sequence: CDR1 SGHNT, CDR2 YYREEE (reference sequence).

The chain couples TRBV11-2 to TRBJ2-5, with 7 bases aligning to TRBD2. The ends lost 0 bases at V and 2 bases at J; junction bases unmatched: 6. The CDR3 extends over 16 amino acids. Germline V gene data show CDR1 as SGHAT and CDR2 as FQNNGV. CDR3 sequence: CASSLDPAGIQETQYF. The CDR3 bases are TGTGCCAGCAGCTTAGACCCAGCGGGGATTCAAGAGACCCAGTACTTC.

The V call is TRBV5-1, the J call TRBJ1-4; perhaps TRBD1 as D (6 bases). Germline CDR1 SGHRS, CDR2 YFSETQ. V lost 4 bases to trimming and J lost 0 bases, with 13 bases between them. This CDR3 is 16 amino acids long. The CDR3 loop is CASSAGQIATNEKLFF. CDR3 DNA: TGCGCCAGCAGCGCTGGACAGATAGCAACTAATGAAAAACTGTTTTTT.